This T cell receptor (beta chain) originates from a study of blood T cell repertoires in COVID-19 (dated by TCRdb to between 2020 and 2021). Broadly, across the study: The collaborator samples originated in the United States, Italy and Spain and spanned the acute and convalescent phases of COVID-19. Subjects who had been exposed to COVID-19, were actively infected with it, or had recovered from it provided the deeply sampled blood TCRbeta repertoires that made up the dataset. The repertoires were released in a freely available public database intended as a resource for research on the immune response to SARS-CoV-2. Sample metadata almost always included a de-identified subject ID, COVID-19 status, age in years and sex. The samples were drawn from the first 160 participants of the ongoing ImmuneRACE study and from 950 to 1,500 subjects provided by 6 global collaborators. Where HLA class I and class II types were available, the types were taken from metadata supplied by the sample provider, not from assay-based typing. The material from the prospective study consisted of cDNA or gDNA derived from T cells, B-cell-depleted T cells, or PBMCs.

Broader findings and caveats from the paper: Clinical and demographic metadata were provided uncurated, with the amount varying by source and participant.

The immunoSEQ Assay, a bias-controlled multiplex PCR, was used to amplify TCRbeta CDR3 regions from genomic DNA. As for the authors' bioinformatics: The number of nucleated cells in each sample was estimated from the amplification of reference gene primers within the assay. To quantify the absolute abundance of each unique TCRbeta CDR3 rearrangement, sequence reads were collapsed and filtered. For each sample, productive Simpson clonality was calculated as the square root of Simpson's diversity index over productive rearrangements. Not all clones reach the TCRdb copy of this immuneACCESS table, which keeps in-frame sequences only. Checked studies attribute under half of the gap to unresolved V genes and leave the rest unexplained. V, J and clone size were drawn from that table, and D and trimming were deduced from the DNA. Recorded for this sample are more than 200,000 clones; over 85% of them occurred a single time. The biggest ten clones account for less than 4% of the sample.

In the prospective study, participants were 18 to 89 years old, resided in about two dozen geographic areas of the United States, and were enrolled through a virtual design. Cohort assignment in the prospective study relied on participant-reported clinical history from a screening survey and a study questionnaire. Each participant in the prospective study had whole blood, serum and a nasopharyngeal or oropharyngeal swab collected by mobile phlebotomists. Over a roughly 2-month period, participants in the prospective study had the option of providing additional blood draws and questionnaires. Before DNA extraction, blood samples from the prospective study were shipped at room temperature or frozen. V trim: 6 bases; J trim: 8 bases; unmatched bases: 9. Reading the germline V gene gives CDR1 SGHTA and CDR2 FQGNSA. Including the terminal cysteine and phenylalanine, the CDR3 comprises 13 residues. Only CDR3 DNA remains: 39 bases, in frame from the first base.

This clone was seen a few times. There is no known antigen for this receptor. Per-nucleotide qualities are absent, and no much larger clonotype sits a single base away. Sequencing was done on a sample of PBMCs or T cells enriched from blood (not recorded which). The rearrangement joined TRBV7-2 to TRBJ1-2; TRBD1 agrees with 7 junctional bases. The source of this sequence is a woman aged 30 to 39 with acute COVID-19. The DNA reads as follows: TGTGCCAGCAGATTCGGAGGGGGCGGGGGCTACACCTTC. Translated, it reads CASRFGGGGGYTF.